Listed below are T cell receptor beta chains from one sample, sequenced in a study of blood T cell repertoires in COVID-19. Assay: immunoSEQ multiplex PCR; the TCRdb copy retains only in-frame clones and omits some. Here the sample spans around 170,000 clones, around 90% being singletons. The sequencing input was peripheral blood. The receptors originated from a man in his sixties with acute or convalescent COVID-19. The CDR3 runs from the conserved cysteine through the conserved F or W. The D gene is left open where the match is weak. The listing skips clone size in some rows; elsewhere it reads once, few, many or a size class.

V gene: TRBV5-8; D gene: TRBD1; J gene: TRBJ1-2; clone size: .; CDR3 protein: CASSLVGQGPPF; CDR3 DNA: TGTGCCAGCAGCTTGGTGGGACAGGGCCCTCCGTTC
V gene: TRBV9; D gene: .; J gene: TRBJ2-3; clone size: .; CDR3 protein: CASSVVGGETDTQYF; CDR3 DNA: TGTGCCAGCAGCGTAGTCGGGGGTGAGACAGATACGCAGTATTTT
V gene: TRBV11-3; D gene: TRBD1; J gene: TRBJ1-2; clone size: many; CDR3 protein: CASSYRQGRRTF; CDR3 DNA: TGTGCCAGCAGCTATAGACAGGGGAGGAGGACCTTC
V gene: TRBV19; D gene: .; J gene: TRBJ2-1; clone size: once; CDR3 protein: CASSTSSGASYNEQFF; CDR3 DNA: TGTGCCAGTAGTACATCTTCGGGAGCCTCCTACAATGAGCAGTTCTTC
V gene: TRBV5-8; D gene: .; J gene: TRBJ1-5; clone size: .; CDR3 protein: CASTLQGDRPNQPQHF; CDR3 DNA: TGTGCCAGCACTTTACAGGGAGACCGGCCCAATCAGCCCCAGCATTTT
V gene: TRBV25-1; D gene: .; J gene: TRBJ1-5; clone size: .; CDR3 protein: CASSESRFPGQPQHF; CDR3 DNA: TGTGCCAGCAGTGAATCCAGGTTTCCAGGTCAGCCCCAGCATTTT
V gene: TRBV27; D gene: TRBD1; J gene: TRBJ1-2; clone size: .; CDR3 protein: CASSSKTGDGYTF; CDR3 DNA: TGTGCCAGCAGTTCAAAGACAGGGGATGGCTACACCTTC
V gene: TRBV9; D gene: .; J gene: TRBJ1-4; clone size: few; CDR3 protein: CASSVLGEGEKLFF; CDR3 DNA: TGTGCCAGCAGCGTGCTCGGGGAAGGTGAAAAACTGTTTTTT
V gene: TRBV3-1/TRBV3-2; D gene: TRBD1; J gene: TRBJ2-2; clone size: .; CDR3 protein: CASSQAGQGNTGELFF; CDR3 DNA: TGTGCCAGCAGCCAAGCGGGACAGGGGAACACCGGGGAGCTGTTTTTT
V gene: TRBV9; D gene: TRBD1; J gene: TRBJ1-1; clone size: .; CDR3 protein: CASSSHPGQAVMNTEAFF; CDR3 DNA: TGTGCCAGCAGCTCCCACCCGGGACAGGCAGTCATGAACACTGAAGCTTTCTTT
V gene: TRBV5-4; D gene: .; J gene: TRBJ1-1; clone size: .; CDR3 protein: CASSSRVEGDTEAFF; CDR3 DNA: TGTGCCAGCAGCTCCAGGGTTGAAGGGGACACTGAAGCTTTCTTT
V gene: TRBV4-3; D gene: TRBD1; J gene: TRBJ1-2; clone size: .; CDR3 protein: CASSQGQGYAYTF; CDR3 DNA: TGCGCCAGCAGCCAAGGACAGGGGTATGCCTACACCTTC
V gene: TRBV19; D gene: TRBD1; J gene: TRBJ2-7; clone size: .; CDR3 protein: CASSMGQAFSYEQYF; CDR3 DNA: TGTGCCAGTAGTATGGGACAGGCTTTCTCCTACGAGCAGTACTTC
V gene: TRBV3-1/TRBV3-2; D gene: .; J gene: TRBJ1-4; clone size: .; CDR3 protein: CASSQERGRAYEKLFF; CDR3 DNA: TGTGCCAGCAGCCAAGAAAGGGGTAGGGCTTATGAAAAACTGTTTTTT
V gene: TRBV4-1; D gene: TRBD1; J gene: TRBJ1-1; clone size: .; CDR3 protein: CASSQDVQGGTEAFF; CDR3 DNA: TGCGCCAGCAGCCAAGATGTCCAGGGGGGCACTGAAGCTTTCTTT
V gene: TRBV7-8; D gene: .; J gene: TRBJ1-5; clone size: once; CDR3 protein: CASSLTRLAGSNQPQHF; CDR3 DNA: TGTGCCAGCAGCTTAACCAGACTGGCAGGGAGCAATCAGCCCCAGCATTTT
V gene: TRBV7-9; D gene: .; J gene: TRBJ2-5; clone size: .; CDR3 protein: CASSPPPFGETQYF; CDR3 DNA: TGTGCCAGCAGCCCCCCTCCCTTCGGGGAGACCCAGTACTTC
V gene: TRBV19; D gene: TRBD1; J gene: TRBJ1-2; clone size: .; CDR3 protein: CASSQLGTVGYTF; CDR3 DNA: TGTGCCAGTAGCCAACTCGGGACAGTCGGCTACACCTTC
V gene: TRBV10-3; D gene: TRBD2; J gene: TRBJ2-5; clone size: .; CDR3 protein: CAISESRAGGVETQYF; CDR3 DNA: TGTGCCATCAGTGAGTCCAGAGCGGGGGGGGTAGAGACCCAGTACTTC
V gene: TRBV19; D gene: .; J gene: TRBJ1-2; clone size: .; CDR3 protein: CASSLGTYFGYTF; CDR3 DNA: TGTGCCAGTAGTCTGGGGACATATTTCGGCTACACCTTC
V gene: TRBV9; D gene: .; J gene: TRBJ2-2; clone size: .; CDR3 protein: CASSPTADSTGELFF; CDR3 DNA: TGTGCCAGCAGCCCCACCGCGGACAGCACCGGGGAGCTGTTTTTT
V gene: TRBV5-4; D gene: .; J gene: TRBJ1-2; clone size: .; CDR3 protein: CASSWSPMEPGYTF; CDR3 DNA: TGTGCCAGCAGCTGGAGCCCTATGGAACCTGGCTACACCTTC
V gene: TRBV18; D gene: TRBD1; J gene: TRBJ1-1; clone size: few; CDR3 protein: CASSREGQGAGTEAFF; CDR3 DNA: TGTGCCAGCTCCCGAGAAGGACAGGGGGCTGGTACTGAAGCTTTCTTT
V gene: TRBV29-1; D gene: .; J gene: TRBJ2-2; clone size: .; CDR3 protein: CSVALQTNTGELFF; CDR3 DNA: TGCAGCGTTGCGTTACAGACGAACACCGGGGAGCTGTTTTTT
V gene: TRBV7-8; D gene: .; J gene: TRBJ1-5; clone size: few; CDR3 protein: CASSSDNPRSNQPQHF; CDR3 DNA: TGTGCCAGCAGCTCAGACAACCCTCGGAGCAATCAGCCCCAGCATTTT
V gene: TRBV30; D gene: .; J gene: TRBJ1-3; clone size: few; CDR3 protein: CAWSESGRNTIYF; CDR3 DNA: TGTGCCTGGAGTGAATCTGGGCGCAACACCATATATTTT
V gene: TRBV30; D gene: TRBD1; J gene: TRBJ1-4; clone size: .; CDR3 protein: CAWSLGTGAEKLFF; CDR3 DNA: TGTGCCTGGAGTCTAGGGACAGGCGCGGAAAAACTGTTTTTT
V gene: TRBV7-3; D gene: .; J gene: TRBJ1-2; clone size: .; CDR3 protein: CASSSGGQGSRHTF; CDR3 DNA: TGTGCCAGCAGCTCGGGAGGCCAGGGGTCCCGTCACACCTTC
V gene: TRBV27; D gene: .; J gene: TRBJ1-6; clone size: .; CDR3 protein: CASSLVMGAVYSPLHF; CDR3 DNA: TGTGCCAGCAGTTTGGTAATGGGGGCGGTTTATTCACCCCTCCACTTT
V gene: TRBV24-1; D gene: .; J gene: TRBJ1-2; clone size: few; CDR3 protein: CATSDLSVNYGYTF; CDR3 DNA: TGTGCCACCAGTGATTTGTCGGTTAACTATGGCTACACCTTC
V gene: TRBV18; D gene: TRBD1; J gene: TRBJ1-1; clone size: once; CDR3 protein: CASSPPGTGNAFF; CDR3 DNA: TGTGCCAGCTCACCACCGGGGACAGGGAATGCTTTCTTT
V gene: TRBV7-2; D gene: .; J gene: TRBJ2-5; clone size: .; CDR3 protein: CASSSSVGVETQYF; CDR3 DNA: TGTGCCAGCAGCTCCTCGGTCGGGGTAGAGACCCAGTACTTC
V gene: TRBV13; D gene: TRBD1; J gene: TRBJ1-2; clone size: once; CDR3 protein: CASSQGQTFYGYTF; CDR3 DNA: TGTGCCAGCAGCCAGGGACAGACTTTCTATGGCTACACCTTC
V gene: TRBV4-1; D gene: .; J gene: TRBJ1-3; clone size: .; CDR3 protein: CASSPGALSGNTIYF; CDR3 DNA: TGCGCCAGCAGCCCTGGGGCCCTCTCTGGAAACACCATATATTTT
V gene: TRBV6-2/TRBV6-3; D gene: TRBD1; J gene: TRBJ1-1; clone size: once; CDR3 protein: CASSGPVRTGQAFF; CDR3 DNA: TGTGCCAGCAGTGGTCCTGTGAGGACAGGGCAAGCTTTCTTT
V gene: TRBV9; D gene: .; J gene: TRBJ2-7; clone size: .; CDR3 protein: CASSVGEPYEQYF; CDR3 DNA: TGTGCCAGCAGCGTAGGCGAGCCCTACGAGCAGTACTTC
V gene: TRBV29-1; D gene: .; J gene: TRBJ1-2; clone size: .; CDR3 protein: CSVERGGYGYTF; CDR3 DNA: TGCAGCGTTGAGCGGGGAGGCTATGGCTACACCTTC
V gene: TRBV19; D gene: TRBD1; J gene: TRBJ1-2; clone size: .; CDR3 protein: CASSILPGQGTNYGYTF; CDR3 DNA: TGTGCCAGTTCTATCCTACCGGGACAGGGAACTAACTATGGCTACACCTTC
V gene: TRBV7-9; D gene: TRBD1; J gene: TRBJ1-1; clone size: .; CDR3 protein: CASSSRMRGLQMNTEAFF; CDR3 DNA: TGTGCCAGCAGCTCCAGGATGAGGGGGCTCCAAATGAACACTGAAGCTTTCTTT
V gene: TRBV5-1; D gene: TRBD2; J gene: TRBJ2-1; clone size: .; CDR3 protein: CASREGESYNEQFF; CDR3 DNA: TGCGCCAGCCGGGAGGGAGAGTCCTACAATGAGCAGTTCTTC
V gene: TRBV4-1; D gene: TRBD1; J gene: TRBJ1-1; clone size: .; CDR3 protein: CASSQDNRGRDTEAFF; CDR3 DNA: TGCGCCAGCAGCCAAGATAACAGGGGGCGCGACACTGAAGCTTTCTTT
V gene: TRBV19; D gene: TRBD2; J gene: TRBJ2-2; clone size: .; CDR3 protein: CASIGTSDGGGELFF; CDR3 DNA: TGTGCCAGTATCGGGACTAGCGATGGTGGCGGGGAGCTGTTTTTT
V gene: TRBV6-2/TRBV6-3; D gene: .; J gene: TRBJ1-5; clone size: .; CDR3 protein: CASSPTHIYGNQPQHF; CDR3 DNA: TGTGCCAGCAGCCCTACCCACATATATGGCAATCAGCCCCAGCATTTT
V gene: TRBV9; D gene: TRBD2; J gene: TRBJ2-3; clone size: .; CDR3 protein: CASSVGLAGGTDTQYF; CDR3 DNA: TGTGCCAGCAGCGTAGGACTAGCGGGGGGGACAGATACGCAGTATTTT
V gene: TRBV11-2; D gene: .; J gene: TRBJ1-6; clone size: .; CDR3 protein: CASSLVYQGTNSPLHF; CDR3 DNA: TGTGCCAGCAGCTTAGTTTATCAGGGGACAAATTCACCCCTCCACTTT
V gene: TRBV18; D gene: .; J gene: TRBJ1-5; clone size: .; CDR3 protein: CASSPARDQPQHF; CDR3 DNA: TGTGCCAGCTCACCAGCCAGGGATCAGCCCCAGCATTTT
V gene: TRBV7-2; D gene: TRBD1; J gene: TRBJ1-1; clone size: .; CDR3 protein: CASSYRVWTGVMNTEAFF; CDR3 DNA: TGTGCCAGCAGCTACCGGGTGTGGACAGGGGTAATGAACACTGAAGCTTTCTTT
V gene: TRBV7-6; D gene: .; J gene: TRBJ2-1; clone size: .; CDR3 protein: CASSLLGSYNEQFF; CDR3 DNA: TGTGCCAGCAGCTTACTAGGATCCTACAATGAGCAGTTCTTC
V gene: TRBV24-1; D gene: TRBD2; J gene: TRBJ2-4; clone size: few; CDR3 protein: CATSDGLAGGQRIQYF; CDR3 DNA: TGTGCCACCAGTGATGGACTAGCGGGGGGCCAAAGAATTCAGTACTTC
V gene: TRBV19; D gene: TRBD1; J gene: TRBJ1-6; clone size: .; CDR3 protein: CASRDGQGTPGLHF; CDR3 DNA: TGTGCCAGTAGAGACGGACAGGGTACCCCAGGCCTCCACTTT
V gene: TRBV19; D gene: .; J gene: TRBJ2-6; clone size: .; CDR3 protein: CASSSPSFSGANVLTF; CDR3 DNA: TGTGCCAGTAGTTCCCCCAGTTTCTCTGGGGCCAACGTCCTGACTTTC